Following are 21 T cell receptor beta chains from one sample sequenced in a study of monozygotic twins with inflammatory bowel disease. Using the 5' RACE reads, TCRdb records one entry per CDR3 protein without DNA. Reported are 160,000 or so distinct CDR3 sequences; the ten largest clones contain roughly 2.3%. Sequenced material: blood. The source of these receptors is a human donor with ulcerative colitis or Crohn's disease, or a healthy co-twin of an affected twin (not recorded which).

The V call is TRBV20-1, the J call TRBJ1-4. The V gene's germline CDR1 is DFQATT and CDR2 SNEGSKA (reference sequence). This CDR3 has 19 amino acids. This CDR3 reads CSARATAGGGDSTNEKLFF.

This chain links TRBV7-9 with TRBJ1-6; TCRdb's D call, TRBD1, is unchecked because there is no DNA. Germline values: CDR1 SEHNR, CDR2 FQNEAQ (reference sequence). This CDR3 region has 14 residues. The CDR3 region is CASSVQGGHSPLHF.

The chain's CDR3 is CASSNSRKNTDTQYF. The chain couples TRBV6-5 to TRBJ2-3. The CDR3 contains 15 residues. Germline V gene data show CDR1 as MNHEY and CDR2 as SVGAGI.

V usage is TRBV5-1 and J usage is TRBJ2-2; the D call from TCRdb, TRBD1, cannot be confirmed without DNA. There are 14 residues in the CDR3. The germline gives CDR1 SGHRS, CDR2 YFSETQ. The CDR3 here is CASLPGPGTGELFF. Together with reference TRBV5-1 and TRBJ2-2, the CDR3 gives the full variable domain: KAGVTQTPRYLIKTRGQQVTLSCSPISGHRSVSWYQQTPGQGLQFLFEYFSETQRNKGNFPGRFSGRQFSNSRSEMNVSTLELGDSALYLCASLPGPGTGELFFGEGSRLTVL.

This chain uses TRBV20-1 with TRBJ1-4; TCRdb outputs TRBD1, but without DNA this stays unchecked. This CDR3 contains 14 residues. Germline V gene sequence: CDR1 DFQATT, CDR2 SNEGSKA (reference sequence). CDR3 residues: CSATQGGGGEKLFF.

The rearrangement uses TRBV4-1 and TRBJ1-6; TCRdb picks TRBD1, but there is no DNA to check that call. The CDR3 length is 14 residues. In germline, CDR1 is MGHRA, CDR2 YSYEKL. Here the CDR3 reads CASSQAQANSPLHF.

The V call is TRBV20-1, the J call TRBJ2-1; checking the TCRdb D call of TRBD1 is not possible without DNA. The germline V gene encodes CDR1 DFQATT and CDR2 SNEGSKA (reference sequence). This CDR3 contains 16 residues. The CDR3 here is CSARVGEWGSYNEQFF.

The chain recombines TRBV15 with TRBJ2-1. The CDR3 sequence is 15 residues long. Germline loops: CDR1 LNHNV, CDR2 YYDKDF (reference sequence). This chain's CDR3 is CATSRERSFYNEQFF.

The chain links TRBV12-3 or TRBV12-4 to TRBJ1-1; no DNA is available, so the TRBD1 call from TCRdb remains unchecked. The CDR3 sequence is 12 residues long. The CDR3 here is CASSLYGDGAFF.

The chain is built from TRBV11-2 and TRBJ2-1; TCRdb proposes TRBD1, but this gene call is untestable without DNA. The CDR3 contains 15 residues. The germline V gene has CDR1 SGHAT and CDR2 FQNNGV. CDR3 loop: CASSLGRDWNNKQFF.

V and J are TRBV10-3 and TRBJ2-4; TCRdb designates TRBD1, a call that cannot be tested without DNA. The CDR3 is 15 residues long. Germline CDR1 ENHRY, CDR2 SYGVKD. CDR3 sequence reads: CAISERMDRGNIQYF.

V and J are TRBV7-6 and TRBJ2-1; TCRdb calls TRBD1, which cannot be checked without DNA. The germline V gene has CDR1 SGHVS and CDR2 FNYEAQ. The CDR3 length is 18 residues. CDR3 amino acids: CASSPAPQTGLSYNEQFF. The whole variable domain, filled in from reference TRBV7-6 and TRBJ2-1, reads GAGVSQSPRYKVTKRGQDVALRCDPISGHVSLYWYRQALGQGPEFLTYFNYEAQQDKSGLPNDRFSAERPEGSISTLTIQRTEQRDSAMYRCASSPAPQTGLSYNEQFFGPGTRLTVL.

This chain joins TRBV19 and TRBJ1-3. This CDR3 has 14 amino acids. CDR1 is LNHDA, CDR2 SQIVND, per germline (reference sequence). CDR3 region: CASSMRDSGNTIYF.

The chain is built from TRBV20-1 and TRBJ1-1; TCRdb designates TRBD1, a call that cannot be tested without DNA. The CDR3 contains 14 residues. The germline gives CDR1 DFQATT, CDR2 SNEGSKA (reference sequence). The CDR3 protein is CSAIWTGGSTEAFF.

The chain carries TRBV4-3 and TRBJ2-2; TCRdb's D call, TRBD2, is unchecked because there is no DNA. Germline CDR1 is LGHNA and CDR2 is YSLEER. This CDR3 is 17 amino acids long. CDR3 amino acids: CASSRTSGSRYTGELFF.

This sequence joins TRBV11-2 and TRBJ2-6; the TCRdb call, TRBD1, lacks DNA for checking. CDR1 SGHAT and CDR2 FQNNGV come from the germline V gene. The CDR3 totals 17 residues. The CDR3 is CASSLGWGAGGANVLTF.

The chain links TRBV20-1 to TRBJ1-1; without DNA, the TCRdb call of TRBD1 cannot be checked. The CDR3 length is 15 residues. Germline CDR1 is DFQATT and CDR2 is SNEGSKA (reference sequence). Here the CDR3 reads CSARDLGHLTTEAFF.

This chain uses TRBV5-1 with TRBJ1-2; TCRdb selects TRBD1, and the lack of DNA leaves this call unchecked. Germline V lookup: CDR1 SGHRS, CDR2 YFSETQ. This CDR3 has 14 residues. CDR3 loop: CASSNTGEDYGYTF.

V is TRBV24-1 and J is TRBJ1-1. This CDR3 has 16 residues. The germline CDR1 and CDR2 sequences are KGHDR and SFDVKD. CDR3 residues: CATSDSPGNKVTEAFF.

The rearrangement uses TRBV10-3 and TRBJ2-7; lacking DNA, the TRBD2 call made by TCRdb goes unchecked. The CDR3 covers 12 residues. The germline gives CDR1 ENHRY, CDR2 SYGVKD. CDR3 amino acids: CASLGLAGEQYF.

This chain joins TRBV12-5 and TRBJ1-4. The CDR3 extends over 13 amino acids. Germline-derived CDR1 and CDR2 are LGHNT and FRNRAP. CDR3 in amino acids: CASSLVGREKLFF.